This T cell receptor (beta chain) was retrieved from a study of breast tumors, draining lymph nodes, adjacent tissues. Study results and limitations: The data were judged consistent with most tumor T cells coming from lymph node and expanding in tumor. Luminal-like breast cancer showed significantly higher tumor–nontumor repertoire similarity than basal-like.

This clonotype was seen at least ten times. No antigen is known for it. MiXCR, run by TCRdb on the multiplex PCR reads, gives a single entry per CDR3 protein. This sample has roughly 130,000 distinct CDR3 sequences, with about 30% found just once. Samples came from axillary lymph nodes draining the breast cancer. Germline loops: CDR1 DFQATT, CDR2 SNEGSKA (reference sequence). CDR3 length: 14 amino acids. Deletions cut 6 bases from V and 3 bases from J, with 17 bases between. The sequence was collected from a female donor with breast cancer. Some clones in this sample may be carry-over from other donors' samples. The V gene is TRBV20-1, the J gene TRBJ1-2; the D gene is possibly TRBD1 (5 bases). Specimen: axillary lymph node tissue. CDR3 sequence: CSAAELGQYYGYTF. DNA of the CDR3: TGCAGTGCCGCCGAGTTGGGGCAGTACTATGGCTACACCTTC.